These T cell receptor beta chains were read from a single sample in a study of early T cells in non-severe SARS-CoV-2 infection. One entry per CDR3 protein results from TCRdb running MiXCR on the 5' RACE reads. This table holds under 85,000 distinct CDR3 sequences, around 10% found once. The sample comprised whole blood. These receptors came from an adult who was a healthcare worker with PCR-confirmed SARS-CoV-2 infection or an uninfected control (not recorded which). Both conserved end residues are part of each CDR3. A D gene is named only where the DNA matches it firmly. The size field is filled for only some rows; it gives once, few, many or a size class.

V gene | D gene | clone size | CDR3 protein
TRBV6-5 | TRBD1 | - | CASRDRGLEAFF
TRBV10-2 | - | many | CASSGGSSGNTIYF
TRBV19 | - | many | CASSISPGPTYEQYF
TRBV7-8 | TRBD1 | many | CASSRGQGEGGYTF
TRBV7-6 | - | many | CASSLAQDTQYF
TRBV30 | - | many | CAWSIGDGTEAFF
TRBV6-1 | TRBD1 | many | CASSKGGPYGYTF
TRBV11-3 | - | many | CASSHPAQSGEKLFF
TRBV7-3 | - | medium-sized | CASSSLGGGKGFGEQFF
TRBV29-1 | - | few | CSVETTETKAFF
TRBV29-1 | - | - | CSVEGESAYEQYF
TRBV20-1 | - | - | CSAGRDARSYNEQFF
TRBV14 | TRBD2 | few | CASSQEIAGAGDGEQFF
TRBV14 | TRBD2 | - | CASSQTGTSREQFF
TRBV12-3/TRBV12-4 | - | many | CASSLAVVHSGNTIYF
TRBV28 | - | few | CASSPRDSYNSPLHF
TRBV6-2/TRBV6-3 | - | many | CASTLSRDTLNTEAFF
TRBV7-2 | - | many | CASSSQQGFSTDTQYF
TRBV7-9 | - | - | CASSLLASYNEQFF
TRBV5-1 | TRBD1 | - | CASSFETGPYEQYF
TRBV5-5 | - | - | CASSLHGQKGTGANVLTF
TRBV11-2 | - | few | CASSLVRSPAGQFF
TRBV30 | - | - | CARALSSGANVLTF
TRBV6-5 | TRBD2 | - | CASSRTVLAGGGNEQFF
TRBV6-6 | - | many | CASSYSRMGFTDTQYF
TRBV15 | TRBD1 | few | CATSNRGEEKLFF
TRBV20-1 | - | many | CSAAFGTKVVHKELFF